Listed here are 29 T cell receptor beta chains from one sample, sequenced in a study of blood T cell repertoires in COVID-19. Generated by immunoSEQ multiplex PCR, the TCRdb table keeps only in-frame clones and is missing some. The table includes about 59,000 clones, around 90% detected once. The sequencing sample was made of peripheral blood. The receptors stem from a man older than 75 with acute or convalescent COVID-19.

J is TRBJ1-1 and V is TRBV2, with D perhaps matching TRBD1 (5 bases). The CDR3 length is 14 residues. The germline CDR1 and CDR2 sequences are SNHLY and FYNNEI. The germline V and J ends were trimmed by 7 bases and 1 base, with 13 bases remaining between them. This chain's CDR3 is CASTSTEANTEAFF. For the CDR3, the DNA is TGTGCCAGCACCTCGACAGAGGCGAACACTGAAGCTTTCTTT.

The V and J genes are TRBV6-5 and TRBJ1-1, with 7 nucleotides matching TRBD1. J was trimmed by 1 base and V by 4 bases; bases with no gene match: 9. Germline V gives CDR1 MNHEY, CDR2 SVGAGI. This CDR3 has 16 amino acids. CDR3 DNA sequence: TGTGCCAGCAGTTCCCAATCGACAGGGTGGAACACTGAAGCTTTCTTT. This codes for CASSSQSTGWNTEAFF.

The rearrangement uses TRBV6-5 and TRBJ2-2; D is perhaps TRBD1 (5 bases). The germline V and J ends were trimmed by 6 bases and 8 bases, with 16 bases remaining between them. The CDR3 is 14 amino acids. Germline V lookup: CDR1 MNHEY, CDR2 SVGAGI. This CDR3 reads CASSLRTFYGELFF. CDR3 coding DNA: TGTGCCAGCAGCTTACGGACATTTTATGGGGAGCTGTTTTTT.

The chain uses TRBV10-3 and TRBJ2-3, with D unresolved. Germline loops: CDR1 ENHRY, CDR2 SYGVKD. The CDR3 is 16 residues long. V shed 0 bases and J shed 0 bases, with 10 bases lying between them. CDR3 nucleotide sequence: TGTGCCATCAGTGAGTCGGCGACTTCTAGCACAGATACGCAGTATTTT. This encodes CAISESATSSTDTQYF.

J is TRBJ2-7 and V is TRBV19; possibly TRBD2 for D (5 bases). Trimming took off 3 bases at V and 5 bases at J, with 5 bases between the two ends. This CDR3 is built from 11 residues. CDR1 is LNHDA, CDR2 SQIVND, per germline (reference sequence). The CDR3 loop is CASSMRDEQYF. In nucleotides, the CDR3 is TGTGCCAGTAGTATGAGGGACGAGCAGTACTTC.

J is TRBJ2-1 and V is TRBV5-1, with TRBD2 identical over 7 bases. V lost 0 bases and J lost 4; bases outside the gene matches: 4. From germline, CDR1 is SGHRS and CDR2 YFSETQ. The CDR3 has 15 amino acids. CDR3 DNA: TGCGCCAGCAGCTTGGAAGCTAGCGGTTACAATGAGCAGTTCTTC. This gives the protein CASSLEASGYNEQFF.

The V gene is TRBV6-1, the J gene TRBJ1-5, with a possible D match to TRBD1 (5 bases). V was shortened by 3 bases and J by 9 bases, with 12 bases between the two germline ends. From germline, CDR1 is MNHNS and CDR2 SASEGT. The CDR3 runs to 13 residues. This CDR3 reads CASSDGGMGPQHF. The CDR3 DNA follows: TGTGCCAGCAGTGACGGGGGGATGGGGCCCCAGCATTTT.

V is TRBV7-8 and J is TRBJ1-5, with 7 nucleotides matching TRBD1. Germline V gene data show CDR1 as SGHVS and CDR2 as FQNEAQ. The CDR3 length is 15 residues. The ends lost 2 bases at V and 7 bases at J; junction bases unmatched: 8. CDR3: CASSLSSGGQQPQHF. The CDR3 region has the DNA TGTGCCAGCAGCTTATCTTCAGGGGGTCAACAGCCCCAGCATTTT. The full variable domain, with the rest looked up from reference TRBV7-8 and TRBJ1-5, is GAGVSQSPRYKVAKRGQDVALRCDPISGHVSLFWYQQALGQGPEFLTYFQNEAQLDKSGLPSDRFFAERPEGSVSTLKIQRTQQEDSAVYLCASSLSSGGQQPQHFGDGTRLSIL.

This clone was seen just once. The genes are TRBV5-1 and TRBJ2-3; maybe TRBD1 (8 bases). Trimming took 4 bases from V and 3 from J, leaving 15 bases between them. The CDR3 covers 15 residues. CDR1 is SGHRS, CDR2 YFSETQ, per germline. The CDR3 reads CASSTTGEGTDTQYF. The CDR3 DNA is TGCGCCAGCAGCACGACAGGGGAGGGGACAGATACGCAGTATTTT.

The genes are TRBV28 and TRBJ2-3; no firm D call. Germline V gives CDR1 MDHEN, CDR2 SYDVKM. V was clipped by 2 bases and J by 0 bases, with 12 bases between them. The CDR3 has 16 residues. The CDR3 sequence is CASSLQQMLSTDTQYF. The DNA of the CDR3 is TGTGCCAGCAGTTTACAACAGATGCTGAGCACAGATACGCAGTATTTT.

This clone was counted between two and nine times. The chain employs TRBV7-3 and TRBJ2-1; a possible D gene is TRBD1 (6 bases). Trimming left V 4 bases short and J 13 bases short, with 17 bases between. From germline, CDR1 is SGHTA and CDR2 FQGTGA. The CDR3 is made up of 13 amino acids. The CDR3 spells CASSSMSDSLQFF. CDR3 in DNA: TGTGCCAGCAGCTCGATGTCGGACAGCTTACAGTTCTTC.

The chain is built from TRBV7-9 and TRBJ1-4, with a tentative D call TRBD1 (5 bases). The CDR3 loop spans 13 amino acids. Germline CDR1 SEHNR, CDR2 FQNEAQ (reference sequence). The CDR3 loop reads CAFGGGAVEKLFF. CDR3 bases: TGTGCATTCGGAGGAGGGGCGGTTGAAAAACTGTTTTTT.

This chain joins TRBV6-2 or TRBV6-3 and TRBJ2-5; TRBD1 matches 9 bases. After removal of 2 bases from V and 4 bases from J, the junction contained 5 bases not matched to a gene. The length of the CDR3 is 15 residues. In germline, CDR1 is MNHEY, CDR2 SVGEGT. In DNA form, the CDR3 reads TGTGCCAGCAGTTACGCGGGACAGGGTCGAGAGACCCAGTACTTC. Encoded protein: CASSYAGQGRETQYF.

The chain links TRBV19 to TRBJ2-2, with D perhaps matching TRBD1 (6 bases). The CDR3 runs 17 residues. V was shortened by 5 bases and J by 7 bases, with 23 bases between the two germline ends. The germline gives CDR1 LNHDA, CDR2 SQIVND (reference sequence). DNA of the CDR3: TGTGCCAGTAGTCCCAACCCCGGGACAAGGAAAAACGGGGAGCTGTTTTTT. This sequence encodes CASSPNPGTRKNGELFF. Combining the CDR3 with reference TRBV19 and TRBJ2-2 gives the whole variable domain DGGITQSPKYLFRKEGQNVTLSCEQNLNHDAMYWYRQDPGQGLRLIYYSQIVNDFQKGDIAEGYSVSREKKESFPLTVTSAQKNPTAFYLCASSPNPGTRKNGELFFGEGSRLTVL.

In DNA form, the CDR3 reads TGTGCCAGCAGCCCGAACCGACTAGCGGGGGGGCCGGCCGAGCAGTACTTC. It encodes CASSPNRLAGGPAEQYF. The genes are TRBV7-2 and TRBJ2-7; 14 positions agree with TRBD2. V lost 5 bases, J lost 6 bases, and 12 bases stayed unmatched. Germline CDR1 is SGHTA and CDR2 is FQGNSA. This CDR3 has 17 residues.

The V gene is TRBV5-1, the J gene TRBJ1-2, with D possibly TRBD1 on 5 matching bases. Germline loops: CDR1 SGHRS, CDR2 YFSETQ. The CDR3 extends over 16 amino acids. V lost 4 bases, J lost 7 bases, and 23 bases lay in between. CDR3 in DNA: TGCGCCAGCAGCCTACGGTCGGTCAGGGTGTCGTCTGGCTACACCTTC. Translating it yields CASSLRSVRVSSGYTF.

This chain uses TRBV5-4 with TRBJ2-2, with 8 bases that match TRBD1. CDR3 length equals 15 residues. V shed 4 bases and J 1 base; nucleotides not matched to a gene: 3. Germline lookup yields CDR1 SGHNT and CDR2 YYREEE (reference sequence). The CDR3 DNA reads as TGTGCCAGCAGCCCCGGGACAGGGAACACCGGGGAGCTGTTTTTT. Translated, it gives CASSPGTGNTGELFF.

This chain links TRBV5-1 with TRBJ2-3; 8 bases are shared with TRBD2. Trimming at V came to 4 bases and at J to 8 bases, leaving 15 bases not matched to a gene. The CDR3 runs 16 residues. From germline, CDR1 is SGHRS and CDR2 YFSETQ. In nucleotides, the CDR3 is TGCGCCAGCAGCCCGGATAGCGGGGCCAATCAAGTTACGCAGTATTTT. This translates into CASSPDSGANQVTQYF.

This clone was counted once. The chain employs TRBV19 and TRBJ2-7; possible D gene TRBD2, 6 bases. Between the trimmed V and J ends, which lost 5 bases and 6 bases, there was a span of 17 bases. CDR3 size: 14 residues. In germline, CDR1 is LNHDA, CDR2 SQIVND (reference sequence). CDR3 residues: CASSSRDQHREQYF. Here the CDR3 DNA reads TGTGCCAGTAGTTCGCGGGACCAGCATCGCGAGCAGTACTTC.

V gene TRBV4-1 combines with J gene TRBJ2-1; TRBD2 aligns across 11 bases. Germline V gene lookup returns CDR1 MGHRA and CDR2 YSYEKL. The J segment lost 7 bases and the V segment lost 0 bases, leaving 11 bases of the junction unmatched. The CDR3 totals 18 residues. The CDR3 DNA sequence: TGCGCCAGCAGCCAAGATGGGCTAGCGGGGGGCGGCTGGAATGAGCAGTTCTTC. It specifies CASSQDGLAGGGWNEQFF.

This clone was counted once. This rearrangement joins TRBV4-1 to TRBJ1-1; D gene uncertain. V lost 0 bases and J 6 bases, leaving 14 bases between the germline ends. CDR1 and CDR2 (germline): MGHRA, YSYEKL. This CDR3 is built from 15 residues. CDR3 sequence: CASSQDQRGLAEAFF. The CDR3 nucleotides are TGCGCCAGCAGCCAAGATCAACGGGGTCTCGCTGAAGCTTTCTTT.

This rearrangement joins TRBV7-2 to TRBJ2-3, with 9 positions matching TRBD1. This CDR3 region has 14 residues. After removal of 2 bases from V and 5 bases from J, the junction contained 2 bases not matched to a gene. Germline lookup yields CDR1 SGHTA and CDR2 FQGNSA. This CDR3 is CASSLTGGEDTQYF. The CDR3 nucleotides read TGTGCCAGCAGCTTAACAGGGGGCGAAGATACGCAGTATTTT. The whole variable domain, filled in from reference TRBV7-2 and TRBJ2-3, reads GAGVSQSPSNKVTEKGKDVELRCDPISGHTALYWYRQSLGQGLEFLIYFQGNSAPDKSGLPSDRFSAERTGGSVSTLTIQRTQQEDSAVYLCASSLTGGEDTQYFGPGTRLTVL.

The chain is built from TRBV7-6 and TRBJ2-5, with 13 bases that match TRBD2. The CDR3 length is 16 residues. Unmatched junction bases numbered 6, after V lost 2 bases and J lost 6 bases. CDR1 is SGHVS, CDR2 FNYEAQ, per germline. The CDR3 reads CASSLPTSGGAQTQYF. CDR3 in DNA: TGTGCCAGCAGCTTACCAACTAGCGGGGGGGCGCAGACCCAGTACTTC.

This rearrangement joins TRBV2 to TRBJ2-3, with TRBD2 identical over 8 bases. V was clipped by 9 bases and J by 4 bases; unmatched bases: 21. CDR1 is SNHLY and CDR2 is FYNNEI in the germline V gene. This CDR3 is built from 18 residues. For the CDR3, the DNA is TGTGCCAGTCAAGTGGGGGGTAGCGGGGCTTTGAACGCAGATACGCAGTATTTT. This translates into CASQVGGSGALNADTQYF.

The sample holds one count of this clone. The chain combines TRBV15 with TRBJ1-6; TRBD1 agrees at 12 bases. Germline loops: CDR1 LNHNV, CDR2 YYDKDF (reference sequence). J gave up 9 bases and V 0 bases, and 6 bases lay outside the gene matches. The CDR3 is 17 residues long. CDR3 in DNA: TGTGCCACCAGCAGAGATCGGGGACAGGGGGCTCGTTCACCCCTCCACTTT. It translates to CATSRDRGQGARSPLHF.

CDR3 DNA sequence: TGTGCCAGCACCGGATCGGGGTCGCGCTATGGCTACACCTTC. Its protein product is CASTGSGSRYGYTF. The V and J genes are TRBV6-5 and TRBJ1-2; D is unresolved. The CDR3 is made up of 14 amino acids. CDR1 is MNHEY and CDR2 is SVGAGI in the germline V gene. The V and J ends lost 7 bases and 4 bases respectively, with 16 bases between them.

The chain uses TRBV5-8 and TRBJ2-2; 7 bases agree with TRBD1. This CDR3 is 15 amino acids long. The ends lost 4 bases at V and 6 bases at J; junction bases unmatched: 9. Germline assignment: CDR1 SGHTS and CDR2 YDEGEE. CDR3 bases: TGTGCCAGCAGCGCTCTTACAGGGGCGGCCGGGGAGCTGTTTTTT. Its translation is CASSALTGAAGELFF.

The chain uses TRBV2 and TRBJ2-7; a possible D gene is TRBD1 (6 bases). The germline V gene encodes CDR1 SNHLY and CDR2 FYNNEI. CDR3 length equals 13 residues. The germline V and J ends were trimmed by 6 bases and 2 bases, with 11 bases remaining between them. DNA for the CDR3: TGTGCCAGCAGCAGGGGCACCACCTACGAGCAGTACTTC. Translating it yields CASSRGTTYEQYF.

This chain connects TRBV10-3 to TRBJ2-2; TRBD1 is a possible D gene (5 bases). This CDR3 has 14 residues. Trimming removed 6 bases at V and 3 bases at J, with 11 bases between. CDR1 and CDR2 from the germline V gene are ENHRY and SYGVKD. The CDR3 spells CAIRISRDTGELFF. DNA for the CDR3: TGTGCCATCAGGATTTCCAGGGACACCGGGGAGCTGTTTTTT.